The 22 T cell receptor beta chains below all came from one sample that was sequenced in a study of T cell responses to AZD1222 COVID-19 vaccine. Method: immunoSEQ multiplex PCR; TCRdb's copy keeps in-frame clones and lacks some. This table has about 96,000 clones, over 75% appearing once. Here the sequenced sample was peripheral blood, taken on day 0 of AZD1222 vaccination. Receptors originate from an adult in good health.

This clone was observed a single time. The chain is built from TRBV4-2 and TRBJ1-4; weak D call: TRBD1 (6 bases). Trimming pared 4 bases from V and 10 bases from J, leaving 19 bases between. The germline V gene encodes CDR1 LGHNA and CDR2 YNFKEQ. The CDR3 loop spans 15 amino acids. The CDR3 is CASSPGGPASRKLFF. The CDR3 nucleotides are TGTGCCAGCAGCCCGGGGGGGCCCGCAAGCCGAAAACTGTTTTTT.

The J gene is TRBJ2-7, the V gene TRBV4-3, with TRBD1 matching 10 bases. The CDR3 extends over 16 amino acids. The germline gives CDR1 LGHNA, CDR2 YSLEER. Germline trimming cut 0 bases from V and 9 bases from J; bases unmatched to any gene: 11. For the CDR3, the DNA is TGCGCCAGCAGCCAAGATTGGCGACAGGGGGCGTTGGGGCAGTACTTC. It codes for CASSQDWRQGALGQYF.

The chain couples TRBV5-1 to TRBJ1-1; D uncertain. Trimming stripped 0 bases from V and 4 bases from J, with 7 bases between. The CDR3 is 13 residues long. Germline V gives CDR1 SGHRS, CDR2 YFSETQ. CDR3 protein: CASSLGTATEAFF. Here the CDR3 DNA reads TGCGCCAGCAGCTTGGGTACAGCCACTGAAGCTTTCTTT.

This chain joins TRBV7-2 and TRBJ1-1, with TRBD1 matching over 8 bases. The CDR3 has 13 residues. Germline-derived CDR1 and CDR2 are SGHTA and FQGNSA. V trimming: 3 bases; J trimming: 11 bases; junction bases outside the gene matches: 8. The DNA for the CDR3 is TGTGCCAGCAGCTTTGGCAGGGGGCTTGAGGCTTTCTTT. Amino acids: CASSFGRGLEAFF.

In this sample, this clone turned up once. The chain recombines TRBV11-2 with TRBJ1-3; 9 nucleotides agree with TRBD1. Germline V gene data show CDR1 as SGHAT and CDR2 as FQNNGV. Trimming at V came to 3 bases and at J to 2 bases, leaving 5 bases not matched to a gene. The CDR3 totals 16 residues. The CDR3 DNA reads as TGTGCCAGCAGCTTTAGGACAGGGGTTACTGGAAACACCATATATTTT. As protein: CASSFRTGVTGNTIYF. Looking up the rest from reference TRBV11-2 and TRBJ1-3 gives the full variable domain: EAGVAQSPRYKIIEKRQSVAFWCNPISGHATLYWYQQILGQGPKLLIQFQNNGVVDDSQLPKDRFSAERLKGVDSTLKIQPAKLEDSAVYLCASSFRTGVTGNTIYFGEGSWLTVV.

The chain joins TRBV2 to TRBJ1-3; D perhaps matches TRBD1 (5 bases). This CDR3 contains 11 residues. CDR1 and CDR2 (germline): SNHLY, FYNNEI. V was pared by 11 bases and J by 8 bases, with 13 bases between. CDR3 in amino acids: CAGLGDHTIYF. The CDR3 DNA sequence: TGTGCCGGCCTAGGGGATCACACCATATATTTT.

This clone has just one count. This chain links TRBV15 with TRBJ1-2, with a weak D call TRBD1 (5 bases). The CDR3 sequence is 18 residues long. CDR1 is LNHNV and CDR2 is YYDKDF in the germline V gene (reference sequence). The V gene lost 0 bases and the J gene lost 2 bases, with 19 bases spanning the gap. In DNA, the CDR3 is TGTGCCACCAGCAGAGACGTTGGACAAGGGCGACGGAACTATGGCTACACCTTC. Protein: CATSRDVGQGRRNYGYTF.

The chain couples TRBV18 to TRBJ2-5; no reliable D call. V was shortened by 3 bases and J by 3 bases, with 14 bases between the two germline ends. Germline V gene lookup returns CDR1 KGHSH and CDR2 LQKENI. The CDR3 length is 15 residues. DNA of the CDR3: TGTGCCAGCTCACCTACGGTAGCACAAAAAGAGACCCAGTACTTC. Translating it yields CASSPTVAQKETQYF.

This chain uses TRBV6-2 or TRBV6-3 with TRBJ2-7, with D possibly being TRBD2 (6 bases). The V gene's germline CDR1 is MNHEY and CDR2 SVGEGT. V was clipped by 6 bases and J by 2 bases, with 26 bases between them. This CDR3 is built from 18 residues. CDR3 sequence: CASSRNHDSGPPAYEQYF. The CDR3 DNA reads as TGTGCCAGCAGCCGGAATCATGATAGCGGACCCCCCGCCTACGAGCAGTACTTC.

The chain is built from TRBV12-2 and TRBJ2-2. TRBV12-2 is flagged as a pseudogene. This CDR3 contains 16 residues. The CDR3 sequence is CASRLTGTSNTGELFF. The CDR3 coding sequence is TGTGCAAGTCGCTTAACCGGGACCTCGAACACCGGGGAGCTGTTTTTT.

Of note for this clone: A junction boundary mismatches the germline segment, possibly from a read error. The chain links TRBV5-6 to TRBJ2-7, with TRBD2 matching over 11 bases. The CDR3 totals 14 residues. CDR1 and CDR2 (germline): SGHDT, YYEEEE. DNA for the CDR3: TGTGCCAGCAGCTTACCGGGACTAGCGGTAAGCCTCCACTTC. It codes for CASSLPGLAVSLHF.

This clone was observed once. V usage is TRBV27 and J usage is TRBJ2-2, with D perhaps assigned TRBD1 or TRBD2 (5 bases each). Germline V gives CDR1 MNHEY, CDR2 SMNVEV (reference sequence). The CDR3 consists of 16 residues. Trimming took off 0 bases at V and 6 bases at J, with 14 bases between the two ends. The CDR3: CASSLSPGLGSGELFF. CDR3 nucleotides: TGTGCCAGCAGTTTATCTCCGGGGCTGGGTTCCGGGGAGCTGTTTTTT.

The J gene is TRBJ2-2, the V gene TRBV4-1; D is possibly TRBD2 (6 bases). The V gene's germline CDR1 is MGHRA and CDR2 YSYEKL. V lost 5 bases to trimming and J lost 1 base, with 17 bases between them. The CDR3 is 17 amino acids. The CDR3 DNA is TGCGCCAGCAGCGCAATCCTAGCGACAGTGAACACCGGGGAGCTGTTTTTT. It codes for CASSAILATVNTGELFF.

The CDR3 nucleotides are TGTGCCAGCAGTAAGACTAGCGACGAAGAGACCCAGTACTTC. Its translation is CASSKTSDEETQYF. This sequence joins TRBV2 and TRBJ2-5; 8 nucleotides line up with TRBD2. The CDR3 is 14 residues long. V shed 5 bases and J 3 bases; nucleotides not matched to a gene: 5. Germline CDR1 and CDR2: SNHLY and FYNNEI.

J is TRBJ1-2 and V is TRBV14; unclear D gene. The CDR3 contains 13 residues. Looked up from germline, CDR1 is SGHDN and CDR2 is FVKESK. Between the trimmed V and J ends, which lost 1 base and 2 bases, there was a span of 5 bases. CDR3 loop: CASSQAGNYGYTF. The CDR3 nucleotides are TGTGCCAGCAGCCAAGCAGGAAACTATGGCTACACCTTC. Full variable domain (outside the CDR3, taken from reference TRBV14 and TRBJ1-2): EAGVTQFPSHSVIEKGQTVTLRCDPISGHDNLYWYRRVMGKEIKFLLHFVKESKQDESGMPNNRFLAERTGGTYSTLKVQPAELEDSGVYFCASSQAGNYGYTFGSGTRLTVV.

This chain joins TRBV6-5 and TRBJ1-1; a weak D match, TRBD1 (5 bases). The CDR3 runs 12 residues. The ends were cut back, 6 bases at V and 6 bases at J, with 11 bases in the middle. Per the germline V gene, CDR1 is MNHEY and CDR2 is SVGAGI. Here the CDR3 reads CASSVGVAEAFF. The DNA of the CDR3 is TGTGCCAGCAGCGTAGGGGTCGCTGAAGCTTTCTTT.

The genes are TRBV28 and TRBJ2-7; no definite D call. Trimming removed 8 bases at V and 2 bases at J, with 7 bases between. The CDR3 runs to 11 residues. The germline V gene encodes CDR1 MDHEN and CDR2 SYDVKM. The CDR3 DNA sequence: TGTGCCAGCTGGCACCCCTACGAGCAGTACTTC. It specifies CASWHPYEQYF.

The V gene is TRBV19, the J gene TRBJ1-1; TRBD1 aligns across 7 bases. CDR3 length: 13 amino acids. V shed 5 bases and J 5 bases; nucleotides not matched to a gene: 5. Germline CDR1 and CDR2: LNHDA and SQIVND (reference sequence). Here the CDR3 DNA reads TGTGCCAGTAGTTCGGGACAGATAACTGAAGCTTTCTTT. Its translation is CASSSGQITEAFF.

V and J are TRBV10-3 and TRBJ1-2; perhaps TRBD1 as D (5 bases). This CDR3 is built from 13 residues. The germline gives CDR1 ENHRY, CDR2 SYGVKD. V lost 7 bases to trimming and J lost 2 bases, with 11 bases between them. CDR3 DNA sequence: TGTGCCATCACCTCGACAGCAAACTATGGCTACACCTTC. Translating gives CAITSTANYGYTF.

The chain combines TRBV14 with TRBJ2-1; perhaps D is TRBD1 or TRBD2 (6 bases each). Germline V gives CDR1 SGHDN, CDR2 FVKESK. V was shortened by 1 base and J by 10 bases, with 11 bases between the two germline ends. The CDR3 length is 13 residues. CDR3 coding DNA: TGTGCCAGCAGCCAAGTTTCGGGGGCCGAGCAGTTCTTC. Its translation is CASSQVSGAEQFF.

The gene calls are TRBV7-9 and TRBJ2-1; TRBD2 agrees at 15 bases. This CDR3 has 18 residues. The trim removed 7 bases at V and 8 bases at J, leaving 15 bases unmatched. Germline CDR1 and CDR2: SEHNR and FQNEAQ (reference sequence). This CDR3 is CASTSYGRTSGRVDEQFF. The CDR3 nucleotides are TGTGCCAGCACCTCGTATGGAAGGACTAGCGGGAGGGTGGATGAGCAGTTCTTC.

This clone was seen a few times. This chain joins TRBV7-6 and TRBJ2-5, with D perhaps being TRBD1 or TRBD2 (5 bases each). The V gene lost 5 bases and the J gene lost 6 bases, with 13 bases spanning the gap. From germline, CDR1 is SGHVS and CDR2 FNYEAQ. The CDR3 contains 13 residues. This CDR3 reads CASSPGAIKTQYF. CDR3 sequence (DNA): TGTGCCAGCAGCCCCGGGGCGATAAAGACCCAGTACTTC.